Presented here are 6 T cell receptor beta chains from one specimen sequenced in a study of CD8 T cells in Susac syndrome. Reverse transcription of about 0.5 to 1 ug RNA was carried out with random hexamers. MiXCR, run by TCRdb on the immunoSEQ multiplex PCR reads, gives a single entry per CDR3 protein. The sample contains 150,000 to 250,000 distinct CDR3 sequences, 90% to 95% of which appear only once. Material: CD4+ T cells from PBMCs. These receptors were collected from a human donor with multiple sclerosis.

The rearrangement links TRBV29-1 to TRBJ2-5; no clear D gene. Between the trimmed V and J ends, which lost 7 bases and 2 bases, there was a span of 20 bases. Germline values: CDR1 SQVTM, CDR2 ANQGSEA. The CDR3 is made up of 15 amino acids. CDR3 in amino acids: CSAVRNAQLQETQYF. CDR3 DNA: TGCAGCGCTGTCAGGAATGCCCAATTACAAGAGACCCAGTACTTC.

The chain uses TRBV24-1 and TRBJ2-1; 7 nucleotides line up with TRBD2. The junction had 6 bases not matched to a gene; V was cut back by 5 bases and J by 9 bases. This CDR3 comprises 13 residues. Germline V lookup: CDR1 KGHDR, CDR2 SFDVKD. Here the CDR3 DNA reads TGTGCCACCAGTGGGCTAGCGGTTGCTGAGCAGTTCTTC. Residues: CATSGLAVAEQFF.

The chain carries TRBV7-2 and TRBJ1-5; tentative D call: TRBD1 (5 bases). Per germline, CDR1 SGHTA and CDR2 FQGNSA. The ends were cut back, 0 bases at V and 4 bases at J, with 10 bases in the middle. The CDR3 consists of 15 residues. In DNA, the CDR3 is TGTGCCAGCAGCTTAGCGCCGGGGGGAAATCAGCCCCAGCATTTT. It is translated as CASSLAPGGNQPQHF.

This chain joins TRBV12-3 or TRBV12-4 and TRBJ2-7; a weak D match, TRBD2 (5 bases). CDR3 length equals 14 residues. V was trimmed by 2 bases and J by 2 bases, leaving 10 bases between them. Here the CDR3 DNA reads TGTGCCAGCAGTTTAAGCCCCGGGGCCTACGAGCAGTACTTC. It is translated as CASSLSPGAYEQYF.

The table lists this clonotype with a few counts. V is TRBV5-6 and J is TRBJ1-5; D unresolved. V lost 5 bases and J lost 1, with 7 bases in between. The CDR3 totals 13 residues. Germline loops: CDR1 SGHDT, CDR2 YYEEEE. The CDR3 coding sequence is TGTGCCAGCAGTTTAAGGAGCAATCAGCCCCAGCATTTT. This sequence encodes CASSLRSNQPQHF.

The rearrangement uses TRBV12-3 or TRBV12-4 and TRBJ1-2; weak D call: TRBD1 (5 bases). The CDR3 is 13 residues long. V lost 5 bases to trimming and J lost 8 bases, with 15 bases between them. The chain's CDR3 is CASSPGSGLGYTF. In nucleotides, the CDR3 is TGTGCCAGCAGTCCCGGATCAGGGTTGGGCTACACCTTC.